The present entry profiles one T cell receptor beta chain with its context. The data were taken from a study of blood T cell repertoires in COVID-19. At the level of the study: The origin of the acute and convalescent COVID-19 samples was the United States, Italy and Spain. Nucleic acid was either cDNA or gDNA, and it came from T cells, B-cell-depleted T cells, or PBMCs.

Original handling: Amplification from reference gene primers served as the basis for estimated nucleated cell counts. TCRdb keeps only in-frame clones here, not all; method: immunoSEQ multiplex PCR. Clone size and V and J calls were adopted from that table, with D and trimming inferred from the DNA. The table has about 170,000 clones, about 85% seen once. Germline loops: CDR1 SNHLY, CDR2 FYNNEI. The CDR3 spans 12 residues. Trimming cost V 3 bases and J 4 bases, with 6 bases left between them. The TCR was taken from a man aged 55 to 69 who had recovered from COVID-19. The J gene is TRBJ1-2, the V gene TRBV2; no clear D. The sequencing input was peripheral blood. DNA for the CDR3: TGTGCCAGCAGTGACAGTGGCTATGGCTACACCTTC. Its protein product is CASSDSGYGYTF.